The 21 T cell receptor beta chains presented below share a single source sample, sequenced in a study of blood T cell repertoires in COVID-19. Profiling relied on immunoSEQ multiplex PCR, and the TCRdb table lists in-frame clones only, not all of them. Counted here are around 180,000 clones, roughly 88% occurring once; the ten biggest clones make up 6.9%. The specimen sequenced was peripheral blood. Receptors were obtained from a man older than 75 with COVID-19, enrolled during active disease.

Written as DNA, the CDR3 is TGTGCCAGCTCAGACCGACAGGGGGCAGGCTACACCTTC. This codes for CASSDRQGAGYTF. The rearrangement uses TRBV18 and TRBJ1-2; 10 bases are shared with TRBD1. The V gene end was trimmed by 5 bases and the J gene end by 8 bases; junction bases not matched to a gene: 5. The V gene's germline CDR1 is KGHSH and CDR2 LQKENI. The CDR3 sequence is 13 residues long.

The V and J genes are TRBV4-2 and TRBJ1-2, with D possibly matching TRBD1 (5 bases). The CDR3 covers 12 residues. CDR1 is LGHNA and CDR2 is YNFKEQ in the germline V gene. Trimming left V 4 bases short and J 8 bases short, with 11 bases between. The CDR3 region is CASSPGAGGYTF. CDR3 bases: TGTGCCAGCAGCCCTGGGGCCGGGGGCTACACCTTC.

The CDR3 is CASSPAGSRRAISPLHF. For the CDR3, the DNA is TGTGCCAGCAGCCCAGCGGGCTCCCGGCGGGCGATTTCACCCCTCCACTTT. V and J are TRBV7-8 and TRBJ1-6; unclear D gene. Trimming removed 5 bases at V and 9 bases at J, with 23 bases between. The CDR3 spans 17 residues. In germline, CDR1 is SGHVS, CDR2 FQNEAQ.

J is TRBJ2-5 and V is TRBV9, with 7 bases lining up with TRBD2. The CDR3 covers 18 residues. In germline, CDR1 is SGDLS, CDR2 YYNGEE. J was trimmed by 5 bases and V by 4 bases; bases with no gene match: 20. The CDR3 DNA follows: TGTGCCAGCAGCCCAGGGAGGGATAACGGGGCGGTCCAGGAGACCCAGTACTTC. It encodes CASSPGRDNGAVQETQYF.

The gene calls are TRBV7-9 and TRBJ1-6, with 8 nucleotides matching TRBD1. Germline lookup yields CDR1 SEHNR and CDR2 FQNEAQ (reference sequence). The CDR3 loop spans 13 amino acids. Unmatched junction bases numbered 4, after V lost 5 bases and J lost 10 bases. In DNA form, the CDR3 reads TGTGCCAGCAGCCCGGGACAGGACTCACCCCTCCACTTT. Translation gives CASSPGQDSPLHF. Looking up the rest from reference TRBV7-9 and TRBJ1-6 gives the full variable domain: DTGVSQNPRHKITKRGQNVTFRCDPISEHNRLYWYRQTLGQGPEFLTYFQNEAQLEKSRLLSDRFSAERPKGSFSTLEIQRTEQGDSAMYLCASSPGQDSPLHFGNGTRLTVT.

Only a few counts were recorded for this clone. The chain couples TRBV28 to TRBJ1-1, with D unclear. The CDR3 is made up of 12 amino acids. The V gene's germline CDR1 is MDHEN and CDR2 SYDVKM. Trimming left V 10 bases short and J 4 bases short, with 13 bases between. The CDR3 DNA reads as TGTGCCACCCAACTCGTGCCCACTGAAGCTTTCTTT. This gives the protein CATQLVPTEAFF.

V and J are TRBV3-1 (or the pseudogene TRBV3-2) and TRBJ1-1; 7 bases match TRBD1. The germline CDR1 and CDR2 sequences are LGHDT and YNNKEL (reference sequence). The CDR3 extends over 12 amino acids. V shed 6 bases and J 5 bases; nucleotides not matched to a gene: 3. CDR3 nucleotide sequence: TGTGCCAGCAGTCCGGACAGGACTGAAGCTTTCTTT. Encoded protein: CASSPDRTEAFF.

The genes are TRBV19 and TRBJ1-2; D might be TRBD1 (5 bases). V dropped 5 bases and J dropped 5 bases, with 12 bases sitting between them. The CDR3 length is 13 residues. CDR1 is LNHDA, CDR2 SQIVND, per germline (reference sequence). This CDR3 is CASSHDSQYGYTF. The DNA for the CDR3 is TGTGCCAGTAGTCACGACAGCCAGTATGGCTACACCTTC.

V and J are TRBV6-5 and TRBJ1-1; 11 nucleotides agree with TRBD1. This CDR3 is 15 amino acids long. V shed 3 bases, J shed 11 bases, and the junction held 11 bases outside the gene matches. CDR1 is MNHEY and CDR2 is SVGAGI in the germline V gene. The CDR3 sequence is CASSYPSRDRGNAFF. Here the CDR3 DNA reads TGTGCCAGCAGTTATCCCTCCCGGGACAGGGGGAACGCTTTCTTT.

Here the CDR3 DNA reads TGTGCCATCAGTGGTCCTACCGACTATGGCTACACCTTC. As protein: CAISGPTDYGYTF. The chain recombines TRBV10-3 with TRBJ1-2; D call uncertain. Trimming cost V 4 bases and J 3 bases, with 9 bases left between them. CDR3 length: 13 amino acids. Germline V gene data show CDR1 as ENHRY and CDR2 as SYGVKD.

The chain carries TRBV5-1 and TRBJ2-3, with a tentative D call TRBD1 (5 bases). The V end was cut by 0 bases, the J end by 0 bases, with 14 bases between. CDR3 size: 17 residues. CDR1 and CDR2 (germline): SGHRS, YFSETQ. DNA for the CDR3: TGCGCCAGCAGCTTGGGATTTTTACAGGCTAGCACAGATACGCAGTATTTT. Translated: CASSLGFLQASTDTQYF.

As concerns this clone: This specimen includes other DNA sequences encoding the same CDR3. The chain recombines TRBV5-1 with TRBJ1-1; TRBD1 is a possible D gene (5 bases). Germline-derived CDR1 and CDR2 are SGHRS and YFSETQ. Trimming removed 2 bases from V and 1 base from J, with 6 bases in between. The length of the CDR3 is 13 residues. CDR3 DNA: TGCGCCAGCAGCTTCGGGGGGAACACTGAAGCTTTCTTT. Amino acid sequence: CASSFGGNTEAFF.

The J gene is TRBJ2-1, the V gene TRBV5-1, with 8 nucleotides matching TRBD1. J lost 0 bases, V lost 4 bases, and 6 bases had no gene match. Per germline, CDR1 SGHRS and CDR2 YFSETQ. The CDR3 spans 16 residues. DNA of the CDR3: TGCGCCAGCAGCCCGAGTGGGACAGGCTCCTACAATGAGCAGTTCTTC. Translating gives CASSPSGTGSYNEQFF.

This chain joins TRBV7-8 and TRBJ1-1; D gene unclear. In germline, CDR1 is SGHVS, CDR2 FQNEAQ. The germline V and J ends were trimmed by 5 bases and 7 bases, with 11 bases remaining between them. The CDR3 is made up of 12 amino acids. CDR3 region: CASSPTGVEAFF. The CDR3 nucleotides read TGTGCCAGCAGCCCGACGGGTGTTGAAGCTTTCTTT.

This rearrangement joins TRBV4-1 to TRBJ2-7; D gene ambiguous. Germline CDR1 MGHRA, CDR2 YSYEKL. CDR3 length: 15 residues. With 0 bases removed from V and 3 bases from J, the gap between germline ends came to 12 bases. DNA for the CDR3: TGCGCCAGCAGCCAAGATAGAGGCCAATTCTACGAGCAGTACTTC. Protein product: CASSQDRGQFYEQYF.

This clone was counted only a few times. V usage is TRBV9 and J usage is TRBJ2-7, with a weak D call TRBD2 (7 bases). The CDR3 runs 16 residues. The germline V gene encodes CDR1 SGDLS and CDR2 YYNGEE. Deletions cut 3 bases from V and 2 bases from J, with 18 bases between. DNA for the CDR3: TGTGCCAGCAGCGCCGCCCGAGGGGGGGCGGCCTACGAGCAGTACTTC. As protein: CASSAARGGAAYEQYF.

The chain recombines TRBV3-1 (or the pseudogene TRBV3-2) with TRBJ2-1, with 13 positions matching TRBD2. Losses at the gene ends were 4 bases for V and 7 bases for J; bases not matched to a gene: 1. The CDR3 is made up of 14 amino acids. CDR1 LGHDT and CDR2 YNNKEL come from the germline V gene (reference sequence). This chain's CDR3 is CASSLTSGGNEQFF. In DNA, the CDR3 is TGTGCCAGCAGCCTGACTAGCGGGGGGAATGAGCAGTTCTTC.

The sample holds one count of this clone. This chain links TRBV19 with TRBJ1-4; 11 bases agree with TRBD1. Germline CDR1 is LNHDA and CDR2 is SQIVND (reference sequence). This CDR3 has 15 residues. Trimming cost V 7 bases and J 7 bases; bases outside gene matches: 8. The CDR3 reads CASIKSGTGGEKLFF. For the CDR3, the DNA is TGTGCCAGTATCAAGTCCGGGACAGGGGGTGAAAAACTGTTTTTT.

The chain uses TRBV5-6 and TRBJ1-3; D possibly corresponds to TRBD1 (5 bases). From germline, CDR1 is SGHDT and CDR2 YYEEEE. Trimming took 3 bases from V and 2 from J, leaving 12 bases between them. This CDR3 contains 15 residues. Here the CDR3 reads CASSSQGGPGNTIYF. The CDR3 DNA follows: TGTGCCAGCAGCTCCCAGGGTGGCCCTGGAAACACCATATATTTT.

V gene TRBV4-3 combines with J gene TRBJ2-7; D is uncertain. V lost 4 bases and J lost 2, with 9 bases in between. Germline CDR1 is LGHNA and CDR2 is YSLEER. This CDR3 region has 13 residues. This CDR3 reads CASSLTSAYEQYF. In DNA, the CDR3 is TGCGCCAGCAGCCTTACATCCGCCTACGAGCAGTACTTC.

The chain couples TRBV7-9 to TRBJ1-1; 10 nucleotides match TRBD1. Germline CDR1 is SEHNR and CDR2 is FQNEAQ (reference sequence). The CDR3 totals 16 residues. V shed 5 bases and J 3 bases; nucleotides not matched to a gene: 9. DNA for the CDR3: TGTGCCAGCAGCAGGGGACAGGGGTCGAGGGACACTGAAGCTTTCTTT. Protein product: CASSRGQGSRDTEAFF.